This T cell receptor (beta chain) emerged from a study of blood T cell repertoires in COVID-19. Overall study context: In each case, the material was cDNA or gDNA derived from T cells, B-cell-depleted T cells, or PBMCs.

Germline trimming cut 4 bases from V and 0 bases from J; bases unmatched to any gene: 12. The germline gives CDR1 SGHRS, CDR2 YFSETQ. The CDR3 runs 18 residues. Patients of the Seattle cohort, enrolled during active infection, were followed longitudinally. In the original processing: Reference gene primer amplification gave nucleated cell count estimates. Some clones are missing from TCRdb's copy, which holds only in-frame ones; the method was immunoSEQ multiplex PCR. The V and J calls and clone size come from that table; D and trimming were worked out from the DNA. The table records 300,000 to 400,000 clones, under 90% of them present only once.

J is TRBJ1-2 and V is TRBV5-1; TRBD1 agrees at 10 bases. The sample taken for sequencing was peripheral blood. The clonotype comes from a woman aged 25-40 years with COVID-19, enrolled during active disease. This CDR3 reads CASSPSRDRGSANYGYTF. CDR3 in DNA: TGCGCCAGCAGCCCATCCCGGGACAGGGGATCGGCTAACTATGGCTACACCTTC.